Listed below are T cell receptor beta chains from one sample, sequenced in a study of OX40 agonist ivuxolimab in advanced cancers. TCRdb keeps only in-frame clones here, not all; method: immunoSEQ multiplex PCR. The sample yields around 39,000 clones, approximately 82% seen once. Source: CD4+ or CD8+ T cells sorted from blood, taken in a trial of the OX40 agonist ivuxolimab. The receptors originated from an adult with an advanced solid tumor such as melanoma, head and neck, liver or kidney cancer. CDR3s include the opening cysteine and the closing phenylalanine or tryptophan. D genes are given only for firm matches. Clone sizes are given selectively: once, few, many, or a class where the clone is expanded.

>TRBJ2-7|TRBV5-4|TRBD1|-
CASSRGDRDYEQYF
TGTGCCAGCAGCCGGGGAGACAGGGACTACGAGCAGTACTTC
>TRBJ2-7|TRBV7-9|TRBD2|-
CASSSGGSSYEQYF
TGTGCCAGCAGTTCCGGGGGGAGCTCCTACGAGCAGTACTTC
>TRBJ1-2|TRBV4-1|TRBD1|-
CASSQRTGGKRYGYTF
TGCGCCAGCAGCCAGCGGACAGGCGGGAAACGCTATGGCTACACCTTC
>TRBJ2-5|TRBV11-2|TRBD2|-
CASSRTSGVQETQYF
TGTGCCAGCAGCCGGACTAGCGGGGTTCAAGAGACCCAGTACTTC
>TRBJ1-6|TRBV2|-|-
CASKFNVQGNSPLHF
TGTGCCAGCAAGTTCAACGTGCAGGGGAATTCACCCCTCCACTTT
>TRBJ1-2|TRBV5-1|-|-
CASSLGQHLVEGYTF
TGCGCCAGCAGCTTGGGACAGCACCTGGTCGAAGGCTACACCTTC
>TRBJ1-6|TRBV25-1|TRBD1|-
CASSVGTGGGNSPLHF
TGTGCCAGCAGTGTCGGGACAGGGGGCGGTAATTCACCCCTCCACTTT
>TRBJ2-2|TRBV6-4|TRBD2|few
CASRALAGANTGELFF
TGTGCCAGCAGGGCACTAGCGGGGGCGAACACCGGGGAGCTGTTTTTT
>TRBJ1-1|TRBV7-2|-|once
CASSPRLTEAFF
TGTGCCAGCAGCCCCAGGTTAACTGAAGCTTTCTTT
>TRBJ1-2|TRBV5-6|-|once
CASSLSGFGYTF
TGTGCCAGCAGCTTGTCCGGTTTTGGCTACACCTTC
>TRBJ2-3|TRBV7-2|-|-
CASSLAHSDTQYF
TGCGCCAGCAGCTTAGCGCACTCAGATACGCAGTATTTT
>TRBJ1-2|TRBV4-1|-|-
CASSPGQQTRGNYGYTF
TGCGCCAGCAGCCCTGGACAGCAGACCAGGGGTAACTATGGCTACACCTTC
>TRBJ2-5|TRBV28|-|few
CASGGPRETQYF
TGTGCCAGCGGGGGACCGCGGGAGACCCAGTACTTC
>TRBJ1-4|TRBV9|TRBD1|-
CASSVGTASNEKLFF
TGTGCCAGCAGCGTGGGGACAGCTTCTAATGAAAAACTGTTTTTT
>TRBJ1-3|TRBV7-2|-|-
CASSRGPGTSGNTIYF
TGTGCCAGCAGCCGCGGGCCGGGGACCTCTGGAAACACCATATATTTT
>TRBJ1-1|TRBV19|-|-
CASSIRRLTMNTEAFF
TGTGCCAGTAGTATTAGGCGACTGACCATGAACACTGAAGCTTTCTTT
>TRBJ2-1|TRBV5-1|TRBD1|-
CASSPQSGTGRNEQFF
TGCGCCAGCAGCCCGCAATCCGGGACAGGGAGGAATGAGCAGTTCTTC
>TRBJ2-7|TRBV5-1|-|-
CASSFDHEQYF
TGCGCCAGCAGCTTCGACCACGAGCAGTACTTC
>TRBJ2-5|TRBV6-5|-|-
CASSQTNQETQYF
TGTGCCAGCAGTCAGACAAACCAAGAGACCCAGTACTTC
>TRBJ1-1|TRBV11-2|TRBD1|once
CAGQGVGTEAFF
TGTGCCGGACAGGGGGTGGGCACTGAAGCTTTCTTT
>TRBJ1-2|TRBV5-1|-|-
CASRKEANYGYTF
TGCGCCAGCAGGAAAGAAGCTAACTATGGCTACACCTTC
>TRBJ2-1|TRBV6-6|-|-
CASTPGRDTDNEQFF
TGTGCCAGCACTCCAGGTCGGGACACAGACAATGAGCAGTTCTTC
>TRBJ2-7|TRBV5-4|TRBD1|-
CASSLQQGRDEQYF
TGTGCCAGCAGCTTGCAACAGGGGAGAGACGAGCAGTACTTC
>TRBJ2-2|TRBV4-3|-|-
CASSQGPTPGELFF
TGCGCCAGCAGCCAAGGGCCCACGCCCGGGGAGCTGTTTTTT
>TRBJ2-3|TRBV4-3|-|-
CASSLGGGMGDTQYF
TGCGCCAGCAGCCTAGGAGGGGGAATGGGAGATACGCAGTATTTT
>TRBJ2-5|TRBV29-1|-|-
CSVAGEETQYF
TGCAGCGTTGCAGGGGAGGAGACCCAGTACTTC
>TRBJ2-3|TRBV2|-|-
CAMFRGGPGRGDTQYF
TGTGCCATGTTCAGGGGGGGCCCTGGGCGGGGAGATACGCAGTATTTT
>TRBJ1-2|TRBV4-1|-|-
CASSQTAGTAYGYTF
TGCGCCAGCAGCCAAACCGCCGGGACTGCCTATGGCTACACCTTC
>TRBJ1-2|TRBV7-2|-|-
CASSLEWGYTF
TGTGCCAGCAGCTTGGAATGGGGCTACACCTTC
>TRBJ1-6|TRBV6-1|TRBD1|-
CASSRQGSDSPLHF
TGTGCCAGCAGCCGACAGGGAAGTGATTCACCCCTCCACTTT
>TRBJ1-1|TRBV2|-|few
CASRPREFINTEAFF
TGTGCCAGCAGACCCAGGGAATTTATAAACACTGAAGCTTTCTTT
>TRBJ2-5|TRBV19|-|-
CASSIDLLETQYF
TGTGCCAGTAGTATAGATCTGTTAGAGACCCAGTACTTC
>TRBJ1-5|TRBV2|-|few
CASSLYSNQPQHF
TGTGCCAGCAGCCTTTATAGCAATCAGCCCCAGCATTTT
>TRBJ2-5|TRBV12-5|-|-
CASGLSIREGGKGRETQYF
TGTGCTAGTGGCTTGTCAATCCGTGAGGGGGGTAAGGGAAGAGAGACCCAGTACTTC
>TRBJ2-1|TRBV7-8|-|-
CASSLEGGGSYNEQFF
TGTGCCAGCAGCTTAGAAGGGGGGGGCTCCTACAATGAGCAGTTCTTC
>TRBJ2-2|TRBV5-1|TRBD1|-
CASSLAGTANTGELFF
TGCGCCAGCAGCTTGGCCGGGACAGCGAACACCGGGGAGCTGTTTTTT
>TRBJ2-5|TRBV9|-|-
CASSVGGAGQETQYF
TGTGCCAGCAGCGTAGGTGGGGCAGGACAAGAGACCCAGTACTTC
>TRBJ2-1|TRBV9|TRBD2|-
CASSVGASGGTEEQFF
TGTGCCAGCAGCGTAGGGGCTAGCGGGGGGACGGAGGAGCAGTTCTTC
>TRBJ2-1|TRBV18|-|-
CASSSQRGQATWNEQFF
TGTGCCAGCTCGTCTCAACGGGGTCAAGCTACGTGGAATGAGCAGTTCTTC
>TRBJ1-2|TRBV6-1|TRBD1|-
CASSEFGQGTYGYTF
TGTGCCAGCAGTGAATTCGGACAGGGGACCTATGGCTACACCTTC